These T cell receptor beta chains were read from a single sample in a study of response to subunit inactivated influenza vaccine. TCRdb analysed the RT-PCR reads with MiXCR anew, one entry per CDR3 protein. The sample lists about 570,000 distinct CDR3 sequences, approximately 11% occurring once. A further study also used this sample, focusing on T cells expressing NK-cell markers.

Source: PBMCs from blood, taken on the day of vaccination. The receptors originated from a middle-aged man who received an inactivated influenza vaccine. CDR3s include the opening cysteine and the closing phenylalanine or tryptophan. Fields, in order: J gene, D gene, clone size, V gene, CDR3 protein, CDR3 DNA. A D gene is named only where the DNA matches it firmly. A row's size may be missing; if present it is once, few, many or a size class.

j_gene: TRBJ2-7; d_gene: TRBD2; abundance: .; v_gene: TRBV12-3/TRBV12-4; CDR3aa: CASSSGTTFYEQYF; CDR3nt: TGTGCCAGCAGTTCCGGGACTACCTTCTACGAGCAGTACTTC
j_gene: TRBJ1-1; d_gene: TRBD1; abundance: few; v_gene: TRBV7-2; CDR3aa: CASSFATGQGTEAFF; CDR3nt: TGTGCCAGCAGCTTTGCGACCGGACAGGGAACTGAAGCTTTCTTT
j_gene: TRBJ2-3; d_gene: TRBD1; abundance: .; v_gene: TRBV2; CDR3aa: CASSNQQGAGDTQYF; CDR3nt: TGTGCCAGCAGTAATCAACAGGGGGCGGGGGATACGCAGTATTTT
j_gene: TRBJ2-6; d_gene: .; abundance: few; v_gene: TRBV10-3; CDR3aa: CAISSWTVSSGANVLTF; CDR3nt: TGTGCCATCAGTAGCTGGACGGTGAGCTCTGGGGCCAACGTCCTGACTTTC
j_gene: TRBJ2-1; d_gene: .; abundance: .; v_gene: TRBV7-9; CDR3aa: CASSTHTGKTYNEQFF; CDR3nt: TGTGCCAGCAGCACACACACAGGGAAAACCTACAATGAGCAGTTCTTC
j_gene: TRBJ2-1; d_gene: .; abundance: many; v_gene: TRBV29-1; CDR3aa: CSVEGTKYDIGQFF; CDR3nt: TGCAGCGTTGAAGGGACTAAGTACGACATTGGGCAGTTCTTC
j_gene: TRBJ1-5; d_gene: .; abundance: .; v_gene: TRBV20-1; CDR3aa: CSAREQASQPQHF; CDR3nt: TGCAGTGCTAGAGAACAGGCCAGTCAGCCCCAGCATTTT
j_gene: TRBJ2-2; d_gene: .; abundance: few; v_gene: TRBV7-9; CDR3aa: CASSAPGNTGELFF; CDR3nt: TGTGCCAGCAGCGCACCCGGCAACACCGGGGAGCTGTTTTTT
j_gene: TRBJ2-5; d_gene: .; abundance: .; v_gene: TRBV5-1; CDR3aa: CASSRRARETQYF; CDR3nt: TGCGCCAGCAGCAGAAGGGCGAGGGAGACCCAGTACTTC
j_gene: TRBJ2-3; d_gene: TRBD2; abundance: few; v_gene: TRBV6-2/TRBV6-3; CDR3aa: CASSSPRTSGRRTDTQYF; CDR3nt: TGTGCCAGCAGTTCCCCTAGGACTAGCGGGAGGCGCACAGATACGCAGTATTTT
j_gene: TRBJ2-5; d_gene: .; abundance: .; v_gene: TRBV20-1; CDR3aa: CSTRDWGAETQYF; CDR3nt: TGCAGTACTAGAGATTGGGGTGCAGAGACCCAGTACTTC
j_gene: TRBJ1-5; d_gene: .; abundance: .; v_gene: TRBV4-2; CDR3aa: CASSQDQWQPQHF; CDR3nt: TGTGCCAGCAGCCAAGATCAGTGGCAGCCCCAGCATTTT
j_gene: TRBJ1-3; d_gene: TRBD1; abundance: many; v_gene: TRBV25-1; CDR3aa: CASSDTGGSNTIYF; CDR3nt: TGTGCCAGCAGTGATACAGGGGGCTCGAACACCATATATTTT
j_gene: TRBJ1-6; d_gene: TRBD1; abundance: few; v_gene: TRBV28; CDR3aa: CASSGQGNNSPLHF; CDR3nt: TGTGCCAGCAGTGGACAGGGTAATAATTCACCCCTCCACTTT
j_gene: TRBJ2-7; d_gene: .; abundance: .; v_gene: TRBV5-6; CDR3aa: CASASASSSYEQYF; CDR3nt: TGTGCCAGCGCTTCAGCCTCCTCATCCTACGAGCAGTACTTC
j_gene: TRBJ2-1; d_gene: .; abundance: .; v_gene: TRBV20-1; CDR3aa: CSAGSASYNEQFF; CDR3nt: TGCAGTGCGGGGAGCGCCTCCTACAATGAGCAGTTCTTC
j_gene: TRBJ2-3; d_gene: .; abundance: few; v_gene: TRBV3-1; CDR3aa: CASSQDDGGADTQYF; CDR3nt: TGTGCCAGCAGCCAAGATGACGGGGGAGCAGATACGCAGTATTTT
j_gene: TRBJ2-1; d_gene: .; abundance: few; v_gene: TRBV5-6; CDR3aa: CASSSSPENEQFF; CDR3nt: TGTGCCAGCAGCTCTAGCCCGGAAAATGAGCAGTTCTTC
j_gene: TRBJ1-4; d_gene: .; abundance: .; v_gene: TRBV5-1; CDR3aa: CASSLAGRRGEKLFF; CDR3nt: TGCGCCAGCAGCTTAGCAGGGAGGCGGGGTGAAAAACTGTTTTTT
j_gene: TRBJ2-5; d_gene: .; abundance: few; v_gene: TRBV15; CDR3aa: CATSTLPIRTRVTQYF; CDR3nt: TGTGCCACCAGCACTCTCCCCATTAGGACTCGGGTGACCCAGTACTTC
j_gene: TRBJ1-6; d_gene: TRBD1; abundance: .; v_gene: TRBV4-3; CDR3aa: CASSRGQGSSSPLHF; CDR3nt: TGCGCCAGCAGCCGAGGACAGGGGAGCAGTTCACCCCTCCACTTT
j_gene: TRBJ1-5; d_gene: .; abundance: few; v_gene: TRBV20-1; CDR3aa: CSARNGLSNQPQHF; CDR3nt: TGCAGTGCTAGGAACGGCCTTAGCAATCAGCCCCAGCATTTT
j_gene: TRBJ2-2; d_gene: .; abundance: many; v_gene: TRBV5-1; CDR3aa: CASSLRTANTGELFF; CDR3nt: TGCGCCAGCAGCCTCCGGACGGCGAACACCGGGGAGCTGTTTTTT
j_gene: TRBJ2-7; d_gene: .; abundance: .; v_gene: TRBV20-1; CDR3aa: CSARGASYEQYF; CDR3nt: TGCAGTGCTAGAGGAGCCTCCTACGAGCAGTACTTC
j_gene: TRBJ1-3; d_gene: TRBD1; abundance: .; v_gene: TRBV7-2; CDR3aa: CASRAGTGLTGNTIYF; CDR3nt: TGTGCCAGCAGGGCCGGGACAGGGTTAACTGGAAACACCATATATTTT
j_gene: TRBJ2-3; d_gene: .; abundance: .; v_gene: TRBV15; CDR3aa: CATSPGQSFTTQYF; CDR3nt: TGTGCCACCAGCCCCGGACAGTCCTTCACTACGCAGTATTTT
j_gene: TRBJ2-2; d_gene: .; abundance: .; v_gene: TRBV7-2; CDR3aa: CASSLPLGVVGELFF; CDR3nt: TGTGCCAGCAGCCTACCCCTCGGGGTGGTCGGGGAGCTGTTTTTT
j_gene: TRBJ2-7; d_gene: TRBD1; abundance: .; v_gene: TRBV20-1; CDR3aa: CSANDRGRSYEQYF; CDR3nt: TGCAGTGCCAATGACAGGGGGCGTTCCTACGAGCAGTACTTC
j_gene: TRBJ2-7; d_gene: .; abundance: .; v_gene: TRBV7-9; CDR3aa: CASSPLLRANEQYF; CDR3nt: TGTGCCAGCAGCCCCCTATTAAGGGCAAACGAGCAGTACTTC
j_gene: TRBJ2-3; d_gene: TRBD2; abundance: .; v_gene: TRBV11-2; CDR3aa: CASSLDRKRGGPDTQYF; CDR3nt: TGTGCCAGCAGCTTAGATCGGAAGCGGGGGGGCCCAGATACGCAGTATTTT
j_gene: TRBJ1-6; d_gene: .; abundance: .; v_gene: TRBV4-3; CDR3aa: CASSQDSLSVPLHF; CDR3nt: TGCGCCAGCAGCCAAGATTCTCTATCTGTACCCCTCCACTTT
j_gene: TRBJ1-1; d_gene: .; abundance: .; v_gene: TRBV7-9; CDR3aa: CASSDLTRAEAFF; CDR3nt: TGTGCCAGCAGCGATTTGACGAGGGCTGAAGCTTTCTTT
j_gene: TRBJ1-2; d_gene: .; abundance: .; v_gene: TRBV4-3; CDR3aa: CASSQDGETVYGYTF; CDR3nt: TGCGCCAGCAGCCAAGATGGTGAGACAGTCTATGGCTACACCTTC
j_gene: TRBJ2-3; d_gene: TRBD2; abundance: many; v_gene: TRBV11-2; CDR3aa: CASSLDGRGTSWADTQYF; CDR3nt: TGTGCCAGCAGCTTAGATGGGCGTGGGACTAGCTGGGCAGATACGCAGTATTTT
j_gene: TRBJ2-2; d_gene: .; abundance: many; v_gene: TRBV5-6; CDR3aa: CASSLDMGFGTGELFF; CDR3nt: TGTGCCAGCAGCTTGGATATGGGGTTCGGCACCGGGGAGCTGTTTTTT
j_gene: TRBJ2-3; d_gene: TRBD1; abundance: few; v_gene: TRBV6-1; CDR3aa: CASRAQGIRTDTQYF; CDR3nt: TGTGCCAGCAGAGCACAGGGGATTCGCACAGATACGCAGTATTTT